This is a list of T cell receptor beta chains from one sample in a study of blood T cell repertoires in acute mononucleosis. Produced via immunoSEQ multiplex PCR; TCRdb's table is partial and in-frame only. The table includes approximately 2,500 clones, 25% detected once. This material consisted of EBV GLC epitope tetramer+ CD8+ T cells sorted from PBMCs, taken during convalescence from infectious mononucleosis. The receptors stem from a young woman with infectious mononucleosis caused by EBV. CDR3s include the opening cysteine and the closing phenylalanine or tryptophan. A D gene is named only where the DNA matches it firmly. Clone size is shown for a subset of rows, as once, few, many or a class of expanded clone.

J gene	V gene	D gene	CDR3 length	clone size	CDR3 DNA	CDR3 protein
TRBJ1-4	TRBV29-1	-	14	-	-	CSVGYGGLMKNCFF
TRBJ2-7	TRBV2	-	15	few	TGTGCCAGCAGCAAAGCCGGGGGCCTTTCCTACGAGCAGTACTTC	CASSKAGGLSYEQYF
TRBJ2-7	TRBV7-1	-	14	-	TGTGCCAGCAGTTACGCCGGGACGGCAACCGAGCAGTACTTC	CASSYAGTATEQYF
TRBJ2-1	TRBV29-1	-	16	-	TGCAGCGTAGGACAGGGGGGGACTAGCGTCTACAATGAGCAGTTCTTC	CSVGQGGTSVYNEQFF
TRBJ2-1	TRBV5-1	TRBD2	19	-	TGCGCCAGCAGCCCCGATCTAGCGGGGGGGCTCCGGCTCTTCAATGAGCAGTTCTTC	CASSPDLAGGLRLFNEQFF
TRBJ2-7	TRBV4-3	-	13	-	TGCGCCAGCAGCCGCGGGACGGCAACCGAGCAGTACTTC	CASSRGTATEQYF
TRBJ1-2	TRBV9	-	11	many	TGTGCCAGCGCGTTGGGCTATGGCTACACCTTC	CASALGYGYTF
TRBJ2-5	TRBV7-3	-	15	many	TGTGCCAGCAGCTTAGCCCCGGAGGGGGAAGAGACCCAGTACTTC	CASSLAPEGEETQYF
TRBJ2-7	TRBV27	TRBD2	16	many	TGTGCCAGCAGCACTCCTAGCGGGTCCTCGCCGTACGAGCAGTACTTC	CASSTPSGSSPYEQYF
TRBJ2-1	TRBV29-1	-	12	few	TGCAGCGTCGAAGCGGGCTACAATGAGCAGTTCTTC	CSVEAGYNEQFF
TRBJ2-1	TRBV9	TRBD2	14	few	TGTGCCAGCAGCTTGGGACTAGCGATTCGTGAGCAGTTCTTC	CASSLGLAIREQFF
TRBJ2-2	TRBV7-3	TRBD2	16	few	TGTGCCAGCAGCTTAGCGGGGACTAGAGTGACCGGGGAGCTGTTTTTT	CASSLAGTRVTGELFF
TRBJ2-7	TRBV27	-	15	-	TGTGCCAGCAGTTTTTTATTTTCCGCTTCCTACGAGCAGTACTTC	CASSFLFSASYEQYF
TRBJ2-2	TRBV11-3	TRBD2	16	-	TGTGCCAGCAGCTTAGCGGGGACTAGAGTGACCGGGGAGCTGTTTTTT	CASSLAGTRVTGELFF
TRBJ2-4	TRBV27	-	16	-	TGTGCCAGCAGTCCACAGTATACCCTCTCCAAAAACATTCAGTACTTC	CASSPQYTLSKNIQYF
TRBJ2-5	TRBV6-6	-	15	few	TGTGCCAGCAGTTACTCGGCAGGGGTTGGGGAGACCCAGTACTTC	CASSYSAGVGETQYF
TRBJ2-1	TRBV7-6	-	13	many	TGTGCCAGCGGCGTTCTGCCCGGGAATGAGCAGTTCTTC	CASGVLPGNEQFF
TRBJ2-7	TRBV7-6	-	14	-	TGTGCCAGCAGCTTAGCGGGGACGGCAACCGAGCAGTACTTC	CASSLAGTATEQYF